This T cell receptor (beta chain) was identified in a study of CD8+CD57+ T cells in acquired aplastic anemia. For the study at large: Mean yield of DNA from sorted CD4+ and CD8+ cells was roughly 3.1 ug.

Sequencing involved patients with CD8+CD57+ cell expansion previously shown by flow cytometry. Sampling of blood occurred while the patients had still received no therapy. Details on this clonotype: A read error may explain this, as a much larger clone is one base away.

Germline assignment: CDR1 MNHEY and CDR2 SVGEGT. Trimming removed 8 bases from V and 4 bases from J, with 17 bases in between. The CDR3 sequence is 14 residues long. The use of genomic DNA as template underpinned the TCR beta VDJ and CDR3 profiling. In TCRdb, the reads were re-called with MiXCR into one record per CDR3 protein. Here the sample spans about 160,000 distinct CDR3 sequences, more than 40% being singletons. V is TRBV6-2 or TRBV6-3 and J is TRBJ1-2; a possible D gene is TRBD1 (5 bases). Sample: sorted CD4+, CD8+, or CD8+CD57+ T cells (not recorded which) from PBMCs. The receptor comes from a human donor with aplastic anemia. The DNA of the CDR3 is TGTGCCAGCGGCCACCGGGGGGAACCCTATGGCTACACCTTC. Residues: CASGHRGEPYGYTF.